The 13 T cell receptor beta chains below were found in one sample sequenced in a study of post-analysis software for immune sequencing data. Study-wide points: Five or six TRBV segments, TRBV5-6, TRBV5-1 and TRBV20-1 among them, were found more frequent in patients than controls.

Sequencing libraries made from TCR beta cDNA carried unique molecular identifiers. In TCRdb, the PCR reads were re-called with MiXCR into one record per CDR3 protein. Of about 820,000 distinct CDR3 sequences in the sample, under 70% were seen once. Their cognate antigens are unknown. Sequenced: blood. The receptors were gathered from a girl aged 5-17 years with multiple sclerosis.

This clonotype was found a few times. The CDR3 reads CASSQDRGENIQYF. The CDR3 nucleotides read TGTGCCAGCAGCCAGGACAGGGGGGAAAACATTCAGTACTTC. This chain links TRBV4-2 with TRBJ2-4; TRBD1 agrees at 10 bases. Germline assignment: CDR1 LGHNA and CDR2 YNFKEQ. V lost 3 bases, J lost 5 bases, and 1 base stayed unmatched. The CDR3 runs to 14 residues.

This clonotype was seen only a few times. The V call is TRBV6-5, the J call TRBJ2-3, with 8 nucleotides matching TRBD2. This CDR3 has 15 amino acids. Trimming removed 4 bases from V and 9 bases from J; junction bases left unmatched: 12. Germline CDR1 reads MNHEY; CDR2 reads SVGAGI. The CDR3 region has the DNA TGTGCCAGCAGTTCCGCTGGGGCTAGCGGGCGGACGCAGTATTTT. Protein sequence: CASSSAGASGRTQYF.

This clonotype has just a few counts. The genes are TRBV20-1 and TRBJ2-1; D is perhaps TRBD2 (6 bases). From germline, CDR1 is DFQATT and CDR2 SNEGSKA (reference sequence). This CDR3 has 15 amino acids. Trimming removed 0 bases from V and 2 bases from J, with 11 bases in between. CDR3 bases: TGCAGTGCTAGAGATACAGGACTAACCTACAATGAGCAGTTCTTC. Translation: CSARDTGLTYNEQFF.

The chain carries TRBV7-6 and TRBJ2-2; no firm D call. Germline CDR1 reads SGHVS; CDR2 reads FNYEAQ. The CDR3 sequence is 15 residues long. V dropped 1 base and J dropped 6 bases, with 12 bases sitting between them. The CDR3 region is CASSLGVSGSGELFF. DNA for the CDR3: TGTGCCAGCAGCTTAGGGGTTAGTGGTTCCGGGGAGCTGTTTTTT.

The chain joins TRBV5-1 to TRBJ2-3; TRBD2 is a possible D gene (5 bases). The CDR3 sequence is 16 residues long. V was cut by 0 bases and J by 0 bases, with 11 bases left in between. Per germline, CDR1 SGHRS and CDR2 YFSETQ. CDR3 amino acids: CASSLVATLSTDTQYF. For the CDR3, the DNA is TGCGCCAGCAGCTTGGTAGCGACCTTAAGCACAGATACGCAGTATTTT.

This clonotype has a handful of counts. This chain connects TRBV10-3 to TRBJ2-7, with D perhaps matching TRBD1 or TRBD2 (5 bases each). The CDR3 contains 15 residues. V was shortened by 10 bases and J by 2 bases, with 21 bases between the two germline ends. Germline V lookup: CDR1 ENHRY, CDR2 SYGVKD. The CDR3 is CATTTQGRGAYEQYF. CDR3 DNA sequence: TGTGCCACCACAACCCAGGGAAGAGGGGCCTACGAGCAGTACTTC.

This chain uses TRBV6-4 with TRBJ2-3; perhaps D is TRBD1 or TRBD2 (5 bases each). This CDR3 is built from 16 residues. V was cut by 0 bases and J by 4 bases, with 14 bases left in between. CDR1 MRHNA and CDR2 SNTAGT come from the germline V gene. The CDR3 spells CASSDSIGRGADTQYF. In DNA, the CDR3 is TGTGCCAGCAGTGACTCGATAGGGAGAGGGGCAGATACGCAGTATTTT.

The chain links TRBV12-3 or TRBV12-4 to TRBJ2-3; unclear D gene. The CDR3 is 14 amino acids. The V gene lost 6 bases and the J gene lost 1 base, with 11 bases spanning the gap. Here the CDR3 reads CASSTARGTDTQYF. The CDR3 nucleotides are TGTGCCAGCAGCACCGCTAGGGGCACAGATACGCAGTATTTT.

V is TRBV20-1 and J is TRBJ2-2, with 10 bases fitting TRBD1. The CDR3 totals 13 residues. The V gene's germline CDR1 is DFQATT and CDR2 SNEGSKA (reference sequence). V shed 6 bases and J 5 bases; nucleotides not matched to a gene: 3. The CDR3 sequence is CSAGDRGTGELFF. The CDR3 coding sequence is TGCAGTGCGGGGGACAGGGGAACCGGGGAGCTGTTTTTT.

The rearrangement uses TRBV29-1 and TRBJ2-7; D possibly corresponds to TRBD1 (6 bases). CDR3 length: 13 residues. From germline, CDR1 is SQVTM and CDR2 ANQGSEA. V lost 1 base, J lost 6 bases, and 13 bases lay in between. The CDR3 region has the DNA TGCAGCGTTGAAGTTTCACAGGGTACCGAGCAGTACTTC. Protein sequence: CSVEVSQGTEQYF.

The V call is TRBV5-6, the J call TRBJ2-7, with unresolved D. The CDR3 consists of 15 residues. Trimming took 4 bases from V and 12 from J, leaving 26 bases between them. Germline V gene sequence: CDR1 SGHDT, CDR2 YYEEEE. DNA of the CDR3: TGTGCCAGCAGCCCCACCCAGGTCGGCATCAAGCTGAGGTACTTC. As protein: CASSPTQVGIKLRYF.

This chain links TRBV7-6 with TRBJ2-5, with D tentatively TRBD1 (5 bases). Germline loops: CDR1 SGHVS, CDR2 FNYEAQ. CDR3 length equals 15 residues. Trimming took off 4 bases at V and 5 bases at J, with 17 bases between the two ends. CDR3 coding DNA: TGTGCCAGCAGCTCCCCGTTCAGGGAAGGGGAGACCCAGTACTTC. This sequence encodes CASSSPFREGETQYF.

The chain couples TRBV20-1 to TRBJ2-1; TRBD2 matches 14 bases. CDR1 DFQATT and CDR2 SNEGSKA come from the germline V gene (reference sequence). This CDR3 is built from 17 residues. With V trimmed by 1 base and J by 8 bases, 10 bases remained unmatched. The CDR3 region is CSARVGTSGSWGYEQFF. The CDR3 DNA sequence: TGCAGTGCTAGAGTGGGGACTAGCGGGAGCTGGGGTTATGAGCAGTTCTTC.